The 14 T cell receptor beta chains listed next were all sequenced from one sample in a study of early T cells in non-severe SARS-CoV-2 infection. TCRdb passed the 5' RACE reads through MiXCR, listing each CDR3 protein once. In the table there are about 33,000 distinct CDR3 sequences, 5.5% to 7% of which are singletons. Sequenced material: whole blood. These receptors were obtained from an adult who was a healthcare worker with PCR-confirmed SARS-CoV-2 infection or an uninfected control (not recorded which).

The sample holds a few counts of this clonotype. The J gene is TRBJ2-7, the V gene TRBV29-1; 7 bases are shared with TRBD1. Germline values: CDR1 SQVTM, CDR2 ANQGSEA. Germline trimming cut 4 bases from V and 4 bases from J; bases unmatched to any gene: 4. The length of the CDR3 is 12 residues. CDR3 region: CSVGTGTYEQYF. CDR3 DNA: TGCAGCGTTGGGACAGGAACTTACGAGCAGTACTTC.

This clonotype was detected a few times. CDR3 DNA sequence: TGTGCCAGCAGTTTGCCGGGACAGGGGGTTGAGACCCAGTACTTC. It codes for CASSLPGQGVETQYF. This chain links TRBV28 with TRBJ2-5; TRBD1 matches at 11 bases. The CDR3 sequence is 15 residues long. V lost 3 bases to trimming and J lost 5 bases; unmatched junction nucleotides: 5. The germline gives CDR1 MDHEN, CDR2 SYDVKM.

This clonotype was recorded at least ten times. The chain is built from TRBV14 and TRBJ2-5; D remains ambiguous. Trimming removed 2 bases at V and 0 bases at J, with 1 base between. This CDR3 is built from 12 residues. CDR1 and CDR2 from the germline V gene are SGHDN and FVKESK. CDR3 coding DNA: TGTGCCAGCAGCCAAAACCAAGAGACCCAGTACTTC. Protein sequence: CASSQNQETQYF.

This clonotype has ten or more counts. The CDR3 coding sequence is TGTGCCAGCAGCTCACAGGCTAACTATGGCTACACCTTC. Translation: CASSSQANYGYTF. This chain joins TRBV7-9 and TRBJ1-2, with D perhaps TRBD1 (5 bases). CDR3 length: 13 amino acids. Germline V gene sequence: CDR1 SEHNR, CDR2 FQNEAQ (reference sequence). Trimming removed 4 bases from V and 0 bases from J, with 6 bases in between. Using reference TRBV7-9 and TRBJ1-2 for the parts outside the CDR3, the full variable domain is DTGVSQNPRHKITKRGQNVTFRCDPISEHNRLYWYRQTLGQGPEFLTYFQNEAQLEKSRLLSDRFSAERPKGSFSTLEIQRTEQGDSAMYLCASSSQANYGYTFGSGTRLTVV.

This clonotype was observed many times. The chain links TRBV20-1 to TRBJ2-3; possible D gene TRBD2, 6 bases. The CDR3 spans 16 residues. CDR1 DFQATT and CDR2 SNEGSKA come from the germline V gene (reference sequence). The V end was cut by 0 bases, the J end by 2 bases, with 15 bases between. The CDR3 loop reads CSARDQWGDLTDTQYF. CDR3 coding DNA: TGCAGTGCTAGAGATCAATGGGGGGACCTCACAGATACGCAGTATTTT.

This clonotype has at least ten counts. This CDR3 reads CASSLGSNYEQYF. The DNA for the CDR3 is TGTGCCAGCAGCTTAGGCAGTAACTACGAGCAGTACTTC. The chain employs TRBV13 and TRBJ2-7, with D uncertain. CDR1 is PRHDT, CDR2 FYEKMQ, per germline (reference sequence). V was clipped by 0 bases and J by 3 bases, with 6 bases between them. The CDR3 loop spans 13 amino acids.

The chain has TRBV28 and TRBJ2-5, with a weak D call TRBD2 (7 bases). CDR3 size: 17 residues. V lost 7 bases, J lost 3 bases, and 24 bases lay in between. Per germline, CDR1 MDHEN and CDR2 SYDVKM. The chain's CDR3 is CASTTRGAGSRKETQYF. The CDR3 nucleotides are TGTGCCAGCACCACTCGGGGGGCAGGGTCTAGAAAAGAGACCCAGTACTTC.

This clonotype was seen repeatedly, ten times or more. The gene calls are TRBV12-3 or TRBV12-4 and TRBJ1-2; D ambiguous. V lost 1 base, J lost 5 bases, and 8 bases lay in between. CDR3 length: 13 amino acids. The CDR3 region has the DNA TGTGCCAGCAGTTTAGTGGATGGGTATGGCTACACCTTC. It codes for CASSLVDGYGYTF.

This clonotype showed up many times. The CDR3 spells CASSYSGANVLTF. The CDR3 DNA is TGTGCCAGCAGTTACTCTGGGGCCAACGTCCTGACTTTC. The chain has TRBV6-2 or TRBV6-3 and TRBJ2-6; D remains ambiguous. CDR3 size: 13 residues. The V and J ends lost 0 bases and 3 bases respectively, with 0 bases between them. CDR1 MNHEY and CDR2 SVGEGT come from the germline V gene.

In its sample, this clonotype was seen a few times. J is TRBJ1-1 and V is TRBV11-3; D possibly corresponds to TRBD1 (5 bases). From germline, CDR1 is SGHNT and CDR2 YENEEA. The ends were cut back, 5 bases at V and 7 bases at J, with 14 bases in the middle. This CDR3 contains 13 residues. As DNA, the CDR3 is TGTGCCAGCAGCACAGGCGGCGGACGTGAAGCTTTCTTT. As protein: CASSTGGGREAFF.

This clonotype turned up a few times. J is TRBJ2-1 and V is TRBV9; no definite D call. With 0 bases removed from V and 2 bases from J, the gap between germline ends came to 9 bases. This CDR3 is built from 15 residues. Germline lookup yields CDR1 SGDLS and CDR2 YYNGEE. The DNA for the CDR3 is TGTGCCAGCAGCGTAGAGGGAAGGGCCTACAATGAGCAGTTCTTC. It specifies CASSVEGRAYNEQFF.

The chain combines TRBV10-3 with TRBJ2-5, with 9 bases matching TRBD1. V shed 6 bases, J shed 5 bases, and the junction held 4 bases outside the gene matches. The length of the CDR3 is 13 residues. Germline loops: CDR1 ENHRY, CDR2 SYGVKD. The CDR3 loop is CAIRGQGDETQYF. The CDR3 nucleotides read TGTGCCATCAGGGGACAGGGCGACGAGACCCAGTACTTC.

This clonotype occurred many times. The genes are TRBV3-1 and TRBJ1-6; 7 positions match TRBD1. Germline values: CDR1 LGHDT, CDR2 YNNKEL (reference sequence). The ends lost 6 bases at V and 5 bases at J; junction bases unmatched: 7. The CDR3 has 15 amino acids. The CDR3 here is CASSLDRVNNSPLHF. CDR3 sequence (DNA): TGTGCCAGCAGTCTAGACAGGGTGAATAATTCACCCCTCCACTTT.

This clonotype showed up many times. The CDR3 region is CATSALDANEKLFF. DNA for the CDR3: TGTGCCACATCTGCTCTAGATGCTAATGAAAAACTGTTTTTT. The chain joins TRBV27 to TRBJ1-4; no clear D gene. Germline CDR1 and CDR2: MNHEY and SMNVEV (reference sequence). V was clipped by 10 bases and J by 3 bases, with 15 bases between them. This CDR3 region has 14 residues.